A selection of T cell receptor beta chains follows, all from one sample in a study of Ad26.COV2.S vaccination and SARS-CoV-2 variants. Generated by immunoSEQ multiplex PCR, the TCRdb table keeps only in-frame clones and is missing some. The data contain about 380,000 clones, around four fifths of them singletons. The sample in question was peripheral blood, obtained in a trial of Ad26.COV2.S vaccine versus placebo. The receptors here all came from a person between 18 and 59 years old who received the Ad26.COV2.S COVID-19 vaccine or a placebo. Each CDR3 is given without its conserved first and last residue. Where a row states a size, it is once, few, many or the class of an expanded clone; other rows omit it.

TRBV9	once	TRBJ2-2	ASTAGTGPTGELF
TRBV4-3	NA	TRBJ2-2	ASSQVWGRSTGELF
TRBV5-1	NA	TRBJ1-2	ASSLADRGYYGYT
TRBV2	NA	TRBJ2-7	ASSAVSGTYEQY
TRBV7-8	NA	TRBJ1-2	ASSPREGSYGYT
TRBV2	NA	TRBJ1-5	ASRTGGTVNQPQH
TRBV6-2/TRBV6-3	once	TRBJ2-1	ASSGTNNYNEQF
TRBV29-1	once	TRBJ1-2	STSHSTGPNYGYT
TRBV14	NA	TRBJ2-7	ASSQARTGGHRQY
TRBV10-2	NA	TRBJ2-1	ASSESLENEQF
TRBV28	NA	TRBJ1-2	ASSLWAAAGGYT
TRBV3-1/TRBV3-2	once	TRBJ1-2	ASSQGRASLYGYT
TRBV2	NA	TRBJ1-6	ASSNRGEISPLH
TRBV2	once	TRBJ2-1	ASSFLPTSSSYNEQF
TRBV13	NA	TRBJ1-3	ASSLGHGDTIY
TRBV5-6	NA	TRBJ2-3	ASSLVQGVDTQY
TRBV10-3	NA	TRBJ2-5	AISGAGGDKTQY
TRBV18	NA	TRBJ2-5	ASSPILLAGETQY
TRBV29-1	NA	TRBJ1-2	SAATGPYGYT
TRBV2	NA	TRBJ1-5	ASSEEQGNQPQH
TRBV7-2	NA	TRBJ2-7	ASSFDPRYEQY
TRBV11-3	NA	TRBJ1-2	ASSLDFSGFYGYT
TRBV4-3	NA	TRBJ2-1	ASSQDQRALYNEQF
TRBV5-4	NA	TRBJ1-3	ASRSQGPAGNTIY
TRBV6-5	NA	TRBJ2-4	ASRREAKNIQY
TRBV7-8	NA	TRBJ2-7	ASSSERQGLYEQY
TRBV4-2	NA	TRBJ1-1	ASRTESWSEAF
TRBV19	NA	TRBJ2-2	ASYPGPVGGELF